Below are 21 T cell receptor beta chains sequenced from a single sample in a study of OX40 agonist ivuxolimab in advanced cancers. Sequenced by immunoSEQ multiplex PCR; TCRdb stores in-frame clones only, minus some. The repertoire has roughly 60,000 clones, 70% to 90% of them found once; the top ten carry over 2.5%. Sequencing used CD4+ or CD8+ T cells sorted from blood, obtained in a trial of the OX40 agonist ivuxolimab. These receptors all come from an adult with an advanced solid tumor such as melanoma, head and neck, liver or kidney cancer.

The V and J genes are TRBV5-5 and TRBJ2-7; D is unresolved. Trimming removed 2 bases from V and 2 bases from J, with 8 bases in between. Per germline, CDR1 SGHKS and CDR2 YYEKEE (reference sequence). This CDR3 spans 13 amino acids. CDR3 DNA: TGTGCCAGCAGCTTCATTCCAACCTACGAGCAGTACTTC. Protein product: CASSFIPTYEQYF.

The CDR3 is CASSLGAGKETQYF. In DNA form, the CDR3 reads TGTGCCAGCAGCTTGGGGGCAGGGAAAGAGACCCAGTACTTC. The chain uses TRBV5-4 and TRBJ2-5; D is perhaps TRBD1 (5 bases). Looked up from germline, CDR1 is SGHNT and CDR2 is YYREEE (reference sequence). CDR3 length: 14 residues. V lost 0 bases to trimming and J lost 3 bases, with 9 bases between them.

This chain connects TRBV7-3 to TRBJ2-1, with D perhaps TRBD2 (5 bases). CDR1 SGHTA and CDR2 FQGTGA come from the germline V gene. This CDR3 is built from 13 residues. Trimming pared 6 bases from V and 5 bases from J, leaving 11 bases between. CDR3 DNA sequence: TGTGCCAGCAGTTTTCGGGGAGACAATGAGCAGTTCTTC. Amino acid sequence: CASSFRGDNEQFF.

This clone was seen only once. This chain joins TRBV7-9 and TRBJ2-7, with 9 nucleotides matching TRBD1. Germline V gene sequence: CDR1 SEHNR, CDR2 FQNEAQ (reference sequence). The CDR3 consists of 14 residues. The V segment lost 6 bases and the J segment 5 bases; nucleotides outside the gene matches: 8. Here the CDR3 reads CASRSGQGTDEQYF. For the CDR3, the DNA is TGTGCCAGCAGATCGGGACAGGGAACCGACGAGCAGTACTTC.

The chain links TRBV19 to TRBJ1-2; weak D call: TRBD1 (6 bases). Trimming removed 4 bases from V and 5 bases from J, with 14 bases in between. Germline V gene data show CDR1 as LNHDA and CDR2 as SQIVND (reference sequence). The length of the CDR3 is 14 residues. The CDR3: CASSSVQGRYGYTF. In DNA form, the CDR3 reads TGTGCCAGTAGTAGCGTACAGGGTCGGTATGGCTACACCTTC.

The J gene is TRBJ2-5, the V gene TRBV2; D is possibly TRBD2 (5 bases). This CDR3 contains 18 residues. V dropped 1 base and J dropped 0 bases, with 18 bases sitting between them. The germline V gene encodes CDR1 SNHLY and CDR2 FYNNEI. Here the CDR3 reads CASSEVPLGLGYQETQYF. The DNA of the CDR3 is TGTGCCAGCAGTGAAGTACCACTAGGACTCGGATACCAAGAGACCCAGTACTTC.

This clone was recorded once. The J gene is TRBJ2-1, the V gene TRBV11-2; a possible D gene is TRBD2 (6 bases). Trimming cost V 1 base and J 4 bases, with 8 bases left between them. The CDR3 totals 14 residues. From germline, CDR1 is SGHAT and CDR2 FQNNGV. CDR3: CASSLAGEYNEQFF. The CDR3 DNA reads as TGTGCCAGCAGCTTAGCGGGGGAATACAATGAGCAGTTCTTC.

The DNA for the CDR3 is TGTGCCAGCAGCCAAGATTCTTCGGCAGGGGATGAAAAACTGTTTTTT. Translated, it gives CASSQDSSAGDEKLFF. The chain links TRBV4-2 to TRBJ1-4, with D perhaps TRBD1 (6 bases). Trimming left V 0 bases short and J 6 bases short, with 14 bases between. The CDR3 covers 16 residues. Looked up from germline, CDR1 is LGHNA and CDR2 is YNFKEQ.

The chain uses TRBV25-1 and TRBJ2-7; 8 bases agree with TRBD1. The V gene's germline CDR1 is MGHDK and CDR2 SYGVNS. V lost 4 bases and J lost 3; bases outside the gene matches: 14. CDR3 length: 17 residues. The CDR3 region is CASSGFRGQGRGYEQYF. The CDR3 DNA is TGTGCCAGCAGTGGATTTCGAGGACAGGGAAGAGGCTACGAGCAGTACTTC.

The V call is TRBV5-5, the J call TRBJ2-5; 12 positions match TRBD2. The junction had 5 bases not matched to a gene; V was cut back by 2 bases and J by 6 bases. Germline V gene data show CDR1 as SGHKS and CDR2 as YYEKEE (reference sequence). This CDR3 comprises 15 residues. The CDR3 DNA sequence: TGTGCCAGCAGCTTTTGGACTAGCGGGGAACAGACCCAGTACTTC. Amino acids: CASSFWTSGEQTQYF.

The chain employs TRBV7-3 and TRBJ2-1, with 7 positions matching TRBD2. CDR1 and CDR2 from the germline V gene are SGHTA and FQGTGA. The ends lost 4 bases at V and 8 bases at J; junction bases unmatched: 8. The CDR3 has 14 amino acids. The CDR3 DNA follows: TGTGCCAGCAGCTCAGGACTAGTTGTCGATGAGCAGTTCTTC. This codes for CASSSGLVVDEQFF.

Comments on this clone: A much larger clonotype is one base distant, so this may be a read error. The V call is TRBV7-2, the J call TRBJ1-5; D gene unclear. Germline V gene data show CDR1 as SGHTA and CDR2 as FQGNSA. V dropped 5 bases and J dropped 0 bases, with 11 bases sitting between them. The CDR3 consists of 15 residues. As DNA, the CDR3 is TGTGCCAGCAGCCCCTCCACTGGTAGCAATCAGCCCCAGCATTTT. Translation gives CASSPSTGSNQPQHF.

This chain uses TRBV13 with TRBJ2-5; possibly TRBD1 or TRBD2 for D (5 bases each). The CDR3 runs to 15 residues. Trimming shortened V by 5 bases and J by 5 bases, and 18 bases separated the two germline ends. Germline loops: CDR1 PRHDT, CDR2 FYEKMQ (reference sequence). The CDR3, as DNA: TGTGCCAGCAGCCCCCGGCAGGGTCGGGGTGAGACCCAGTACTTC. Translation: CASSPRQGRGETQYF.

This clone has more than one count but fewer than ten. CDR3 DNA: TGTGCCAGCAGCCAGCCCGACAGGAGGGGAGAAAAACTGTTTTTT. Its translation: CASSQPDRRGEKLFF. This chain joins TRBV4-2 and TRBJ1-4, with D perhaps TRBD1 (6 bases). CDR1 and CDR2 from the germline V gene are LGHNA and YNFKEQ. The germline V and J ends were trimmed by 3 bases and 8 bases, with 16 bases remaining between them. The CDR3 runs to 15 residues.

This clone has only one observation. The rearrangement links TRBV2 to TRBJ2-3, with 15 nucleotides matching TRBD2. The germline gives CDR1 SNHLY, CDR2 FYNNEI. There are 16 residues in the CDR3. The ends lost 6 bases at V and 6 bases at J; junction bases unmatched: 7. This chain's CDR3 is CASSARTSGREDTQYF. CDR3 bases: TGTGCCAGCAGCGCACGGACTAGCGGGAGGGAGGATACGCAGTATTTT.

The genes are TRBV7-9 and TRBJ1-2; D is possibly TRBD1 (6 bases). The CDR3 spans 14 residues. The V gene's germline CDR1 is SEHNR and CDR2 FQNEAQ (reference sequence). V lost 2 bases, J lost 8 bases, and 15 bases lay in between. The CDR3 loop reads CASSLPDSPRGYTF. In nucleotides, the CDR3 is TGTGCCAGCAGCTTACCGGACAGTCCGAGGGGCTACACCTTC.

This chain uses TRBV19 with TRBJ2-7, with D unresolved. The CDR3 covers 15 residues. The germline CDR1 and CDR2 sequences are LNHDA and SQIVND (reference sequence). Trimming pared 1 base from V and 0 bases from J, leaving 10 bases between. CDR3: CASSIVYVNSYEQYF. DNA of the CDR3: TGTGCCAGTAGTATAGTTTACGTGAACTCCTACGAGCAGTACTTC.

V is TRBV9 and J is TRBJ1-1; 10 bases agree with TRBD1. The germline CDR1 and CDR2 sequences are SGDLS and YYNGEE. The V gene end was trimmed by 0 bases and the J gene end by 4 bases; junction bases not matched to a gene: 0. This CDR3 region has 14 residues. The CDR3 spells CASSVGDRGTEAFF. CDR3 DNA: TGTGCCAGCAGCGTAGGGGACAGGGGCACTGAAGCTTTCTTT. Full variable domain (rest looked up from reference TRBV9 and TRBJ1-1): DSGVTQTPKHLITATGQRVTLRCSPRSGDLSVYWYQQSLDQGLQFLIQYYNGEERAKGNILERFSAQQFPDLHSELNLSSLELGDSALYFCASSVGDRGTEAFFGQGTRLTVV.

The chain has TRBV29-1 and TRBJ1-1; no clear D. The length of the CDR3 is 13 residues. The V end was cut by 3 bases, the J end by 4 bases, with 12 bases between. CDR1 is SQVTM, CDR2 ANQGSEA, per germline. In DNA form, the CDR3 reads TGCAGCGTTGATTTTCAGGAGGGCACTGAAGCTTTCTTT. Translating it yields CSVDFQEGTEAFF.

This chain joins TRBV7-6 and TRBJ2-3; 7 nucleotides align to TRBD2. J was trimmed by 6 bases and V by 1 base; bases with no gene match: 10. CDR1 is SGHVS, CDR2 FNYEAQ, per germline. The length of the CDR3 is 16 residues. Here the CDR3 reads CASSLVFRGRGDTQYF. CDR3 in DNA: TGTGCCAGCAGCTTAGTGTTTCGAGGGAGGGGCGATACGCAGTATTTT.

This clone is medium-sized. V and J are TRBV5-1 and TRBJ1-1; 9 positions agree with TRBD1. Germline CDR1 and CDR2: SGHRS and YFSETQ. CDR3 length equals 14 residues. The ends lost 4 bases at V and 4 bases at J; junction bases unmatched: 5. CDR3 loop: CASSPGQGSTEAFF. In DNA, the CDR3 is TGCGCCAGCAGCCCCGGACAGGGGTCCACTGAAGCTTTCTTT. Together with reference TRBV5-1 and TRBJ1-1, the CDR3 gives the full variable domain: KAGVTQTPRYLIKTRGQQVTLSCSPISGHRSVSWYQQTPGQGLQFLFEYFSETQRNKGNFPGRFSGRQFSNSRSEMNVSTLELGDSALYLCASSPGQGSTEAFFGQGTRLTVV.